Listed below are T cell receptor beta chains from one sample, sequenced in a study of cytomegalovirus exposure and HLA in healthy donors. The data were produced by immunoSEQ multiplex PCR, yet TCRdb's version contains in-frame clones alone and is incomplete. The sample comprises about 84,000 clones, 55% to 70% of which are singletons, and 14% to 15% rests with the top ten. Sequenced: PBMCs. Source of these receptors: a woman aged 35 to 49 in good health and CMV-seropositive. Each CDR3 is given with its conserved first and last residue. D genes are given only for firm matches. Not all rows give a size; the values are once, few, many and, for expanded clones, a class.

D	size	J	V	CDR3	DNA
NA	NA	TRBJ1-5	TRBV7-8	CASSSLSGDIGNQPQHF	TGTGCCAGCAGCTCCCTCTCTGGGGACATTGGCAATCAGCCCCAGCATTTT
TRBD2	many	TRBJ2-7	TRBV4-3	CASSQEGAGVESYEQYF	TGCGCCAGCAGCCAAGAAGGGGCGGGAGTGGAATCCTACGAGCAGTACTTC
TRBD2	few	TRBJ2-7	TRBV2	CASSASSGRGEQYF	TGTGCCAGCAGTGCAAGTAGCGGGAGAGGCGAGCAGTACTTC
TRBD2	NA	TRBJ2-6	TRBV4-3	CASSQAGLAGESGANVLTF	TGCGCCAGCAGCCAAGCGGGACTAGCGGGAGAGTCTGGGGCCAACGTCCTGACTTTC
NA	NA	TRBJ2-7	TRBV2	CASSYFYEQYF	TGTGCCAGCAGCTACTTCTACGAGCAGTACTTC
NA	NA	TRBJ2-1	TRBV27	CASSTPSATNEQFF	TGTGCCAGCAGTACTCCTAGCGCTACCAATGAGCAGTTCTTC
NA	few	TRBJ1-5	TRBV5-4	CASSRYLGGPQHF	TGTGCCAGCAGCCGCTACCTGGGAGGGCCCCAGCATTTT
TRBD1	NA	TRBJ2-1	TRBV5-4	CASSWDSYNEQFF	TGTGCCAGCAGCTGGGACAGCTACAATGAGCAGTTCTTC
TRBD1	NA	TRBJ1-2	TRBV25-1	CASSGKTGNLYGYTF	TGTGCCAGCAGTGGAAAGACAGGGAACCTCTATGGCTACACCTTC
TRBD1	NA	TRBJ1-5	TRBV10-3	CAISESGGQGHRPQHF	TGTGCCATCAGTGAGTCGGGTGGACAGGGTCATCGGCCCCAGCATTTT
NA	NA	TRBJ1-1	TRBV20-1	CSASQNTEAFF	TGCAGTGCTAGCCAGAACACTGAAGCTTTCTTT
NA	NA	TRBJ1-3	TRBV6-1	CASSEQGRHMSGNTIYF	TGTGCCAGCAGTGAACAGGGAAGACACATGTCTGGAAACACCATATATTTT
TRBD2	NA	TRBJ2-1	TRBV18	CASSPGLAAFSFGDNEQFF	TGTGCCAGCTCTCCCGGACTAGCGGCCTTCTCATTCGGGGACAATGAGCAGTTCTTC
TRBD1	NA	TRBJ1-3	TRBV4-1	CASSQAGTGGNTIYF	TGCGCCAGCAGCCAGGCCGGGACAGGGGGAAACACCATATATTTT
TRBD2	NA	TRBJ2-2	TRBV7-2	CASSLRGGSNTGELFF	TGTGCCAGCAGCCTTCGGGGGGGATCGAACACCGGGGAGCTGTTTTTT
TRBD2	few	TRBJ2-2	TRBV29-1	CSVEWRGSPTGELFF	TGCAGCGTTGAATGGCGCGGGAGCCCCACCGGGGAGCTGTTTTTT
NA	few	TRBJ2-3	TRBV7-2	CASSLRTARADTQYF	TGTGCCAGCAGCCTCCGGACGGCGAGGGCAGATACGCAGTATTTT
NA	few	TRBJ2-7	TRBV2	CASSDGQDEQYF	TGTGCCAGCAGTGATGGGCAGGACGAGCAGTACTTC
NA	NA	TRBJ2-7	TRBV19	CASSIGQGYEQYF	TGTGCCAGTAGTATAGGTCAGGGGTACGAGCAGTACTTC
TRBD2	NA	TRBJ2-1	TRBV5-1	CASSLYTSGSSYNEQFF	TGCGCCAGCAGCTTGTATACTAGCGGGAGTTCCTACAATGAGCAGTTCTTC
NA	NA	TRBJ1-1	TRBV23-1	CASLSRTPNTEAFF	TGCGCCAGCCTCTCAAGAACTCCGAACACTGAAGCTTTCTTT
NA	NA	TRBJ2-3	TRBV7-9	CASSLEEDTQYF	TGTGCCAGCAGCTTAGAAGAGGATACGCAGTATTTT
NA	few	TRBJ1-5	TRBV6-5	CASSYSAASNQPQHF	TGTGCCAGCAGTTACAGCGCGGCCTCGAATCAGCCCCAGCATTTT
NA	NA	TRBJ1-2	TRBV6-5	CASSPQRSSNYGYTF	TGTGCCAGCAGTCCACAAAGGAGTTCTAACTATGGCTACACCTTC
TRBD1	NA	TRBJ1-1	TRBV7-6	CASSLVLDRANEGEAFF	TGTGCCAGCAGCTTAGTCTTGGACAGGGCCAACGAGGGTGAAGCTTTCTTT
TRBD1	NA	TRBJ1-2	TRBV18	CASSPGTGNGYTF	TGTGCCAGCTCACCCGGGACAGGGAATGGCTACACCTTC
NA	NA	TRBJ2-2	TRBV13	CASSFPGVNTGELFF	TGTGCCAGCAGCTTCCCGGGGGTGAACACCGGGGAGCTGTTTTTT
NA	NA	TRBJ2-7	TRBV19	CASSSSVLAYEQYF	TGTGCCAGTAGCTCGTCCGTACTGGCCTACGAGCAGTACTTC
NA	NA	TRBJ1-1	TRBV29-1	CSVAILAEAFF	TGCAGCGTTGCTATTTTGGCTGAAGCTTTCTTT
NA	NA	TRBJ2-7	TRBV5-6	CASSLEGSGRYYEQYF	TGTGCCAGCAGCTTGGAGGGTTCAGGGAGGTACTACGAGCAGTACTTC
TRBD2	medium-sized	TRBJ2-1	TRBV4-3	CASSQDGTSGGHEQFF	TGCGCCAGCAGCCAAGATGGAACTAGCGGAGGCCATGAGCAGTTCTTC
TRBD2	NA	TRBJ2-1	TRBV5-1	CASSLDLAGASNEQFF	TGCGCCAGCAGCTTGGATCTAGCGGGAGCGTCGAATGAGCAGTTCTTC
NA	NA	TRBJ1-1	TRBV28	CASSSQGRILDAFF	TGTGCCAGCAGTTCTCAGGGGAGAATACTCGACGCTTTCTTT
TRBD2	NA	TRBJ2-3	TRBV7-8	CASRALGTTRTDTQYF	TGTGCCAGCAGAGCGCTGGGGACTACCCGCACAGATACGCAGTATTTT
TRBD1	NA	TRBJ1-4	TRBV4-1	CASSHSPGQGVEKLFF	TGCGCCAGCAGCCATAGTCCGGGACAGGGGGTTGAAAAACTGTTTTTT
NA	NA	TRBJ2-7	TRBV11-2	CASRTLKDYEQYF	TGTGCCTCCCGGACACTAAAAGACTACGAGCAGTACTTC
NA	NA	TRBJ2-5	TRBV14	CASSQDRVIETQYF	TGTGCCAGCAGCCAAGATCGCGTAATAGAGACCCAGTACTTC
NA	NA	TRBJ1-5	TRBV28	CASSFPDRTGTPQHF	TGTGCCAGCAGTTTTCCCGACAGGACCGGAACGCCCCAGCATTTT
TRBD1	NA	TRBJ2-5	TRBV11-2	CASRRGGQGSQETQYF	TGTGCCAGCAGGAGGGGGGGACAGGGGTCCCAAGAGACCCAGTACTTC
NA	once	TRBJ2-1	TRBV7-6	CASSLATPTRDTYNEQFF	TGTGCCAGCAGCTTAGCGACCCCTACCCGGGATACCTACAATGAGCAGTTCTTC
NA	few	TRBJ2-7	TRBV6-5	CASSYPGEGEQYF	TGTGCCAGCAGTTACCCGGGGGAAGGCGAGCAGTACTTC